This T cell receptor (beta chain) was retrieved from a study of T cells in Graves' hyperthyroidism and ophthalmopathy. The CDR3 totals 17 residues. CDR1 is MDHEN, CDR2 SYDVKM, per germline. V lost 11 bases to trimming and J lost 3 bases, with 29 bases between them. Amplified TCR beta CDR3 regions derived from RNA transcripts. The HTBI set primed first-round TCR CDR3 RT-PCR. One entry per CDR3 protein results from TCRdb running MiXCR on the multiplex PCR reads. This table holds 300,000 to 450,000 distinct CDR3 sequences, about 15% found once. The chain joins TRBV28 to TRBJ2-7; tentatively, D is TRBD1 or TRBD2 (5 bases each). The sample was blood. The sequence was obtained from a woman aged 18-30 years with Graves' hyperthyroidism that later progressed to Graves' ophthalmopathy. The CDR3: CAGTLQPGRTLFYEQYF. CDR3 DNA: TGTGCCGGCACCCTACAACCGGGACGGACGTTATTCTACGAGCAGTACTTC.